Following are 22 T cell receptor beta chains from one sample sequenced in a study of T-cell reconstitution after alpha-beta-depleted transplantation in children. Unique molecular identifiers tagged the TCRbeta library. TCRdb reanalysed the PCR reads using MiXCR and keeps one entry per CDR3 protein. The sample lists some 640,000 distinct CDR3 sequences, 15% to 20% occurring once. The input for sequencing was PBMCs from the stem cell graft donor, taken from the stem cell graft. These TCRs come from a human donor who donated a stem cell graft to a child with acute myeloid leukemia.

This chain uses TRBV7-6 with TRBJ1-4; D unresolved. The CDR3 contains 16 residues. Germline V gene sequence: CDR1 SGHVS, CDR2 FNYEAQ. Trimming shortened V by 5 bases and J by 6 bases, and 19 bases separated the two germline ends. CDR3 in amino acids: CASSALGLHGDEKLFF. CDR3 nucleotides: TGTGCCAGCAGCGCCCTTGGCCTGCACGGGGATGAAAAACTGTTTTTT.

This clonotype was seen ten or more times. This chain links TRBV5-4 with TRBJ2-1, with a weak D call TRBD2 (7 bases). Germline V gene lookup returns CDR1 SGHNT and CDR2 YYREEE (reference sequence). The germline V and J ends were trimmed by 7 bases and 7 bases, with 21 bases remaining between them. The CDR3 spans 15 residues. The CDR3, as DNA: TGTGCCAGCCTCCCAGAGGGGGGGTTGAGGAATGAGCAGTTCTTC. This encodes CASLPEGGLRNEQFF.

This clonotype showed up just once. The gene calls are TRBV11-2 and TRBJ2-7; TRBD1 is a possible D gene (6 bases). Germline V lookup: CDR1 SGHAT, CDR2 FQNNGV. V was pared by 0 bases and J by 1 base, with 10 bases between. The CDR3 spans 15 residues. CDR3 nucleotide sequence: TGTGCCAGCAGCTTAGAGAGGGGGAGATCCTACGAGCAGTACTTC. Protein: CASSLERGRSYEQYF.

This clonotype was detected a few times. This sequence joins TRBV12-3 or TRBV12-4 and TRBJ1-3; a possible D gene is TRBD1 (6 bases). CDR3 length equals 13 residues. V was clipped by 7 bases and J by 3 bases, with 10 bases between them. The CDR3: CASNGGFGNTIYF. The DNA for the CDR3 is TGTGCCAGCAATGGGGGCTTTGGAAACACCATATATTTT.

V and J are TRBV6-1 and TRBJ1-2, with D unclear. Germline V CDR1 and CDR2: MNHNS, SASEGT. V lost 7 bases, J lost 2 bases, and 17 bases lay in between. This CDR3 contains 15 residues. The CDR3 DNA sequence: TGTGCCAGCAAGCCCACCTCGGGCGAAAACTATGGCTACACCTTC. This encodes CASKPTSGENYGYTF.

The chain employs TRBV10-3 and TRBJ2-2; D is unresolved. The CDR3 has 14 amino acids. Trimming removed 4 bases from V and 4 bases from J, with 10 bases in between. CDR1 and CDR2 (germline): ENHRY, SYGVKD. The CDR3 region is CAISGLQLTGELFF. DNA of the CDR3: TGTGCCATCAGTGGTTTGCAGCTCACCGGGGAGCTGTTTTTT.

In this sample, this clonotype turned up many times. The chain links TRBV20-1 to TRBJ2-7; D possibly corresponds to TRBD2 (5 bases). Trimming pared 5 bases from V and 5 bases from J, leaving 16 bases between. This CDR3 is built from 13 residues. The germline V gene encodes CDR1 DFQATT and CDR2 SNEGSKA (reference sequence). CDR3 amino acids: CSAPRPGSHEQYF. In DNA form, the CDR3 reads TGCAGTGCTCCCCGGCCGGGGAGCCACGAGCAGTACTTC.

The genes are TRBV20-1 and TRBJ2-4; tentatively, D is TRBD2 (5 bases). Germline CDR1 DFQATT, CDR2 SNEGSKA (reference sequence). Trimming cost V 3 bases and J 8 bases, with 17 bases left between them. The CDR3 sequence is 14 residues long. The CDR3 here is CSAREAGPRDIQYF. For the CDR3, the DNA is TGCAGTGCTAGGGAGGCGGGTCCAAGAGACATTCAGTACTTC.

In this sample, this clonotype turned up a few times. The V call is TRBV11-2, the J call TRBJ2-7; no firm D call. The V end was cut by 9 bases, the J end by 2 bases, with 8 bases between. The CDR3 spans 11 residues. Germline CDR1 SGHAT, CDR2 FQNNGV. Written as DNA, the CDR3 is TGTGCCAGTGGTCCCGCCTACGAGCAGTACGTC. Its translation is CASGPAYEQYV.

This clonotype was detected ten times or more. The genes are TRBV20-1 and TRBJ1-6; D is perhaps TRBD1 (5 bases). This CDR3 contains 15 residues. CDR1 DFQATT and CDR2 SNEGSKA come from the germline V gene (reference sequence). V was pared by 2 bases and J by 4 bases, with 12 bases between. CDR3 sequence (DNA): TGCAGTGCTAGACCCATGCGACAGTATAATTCACCCCTCCACTTT. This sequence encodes CSARPMRQYNSPLHF.

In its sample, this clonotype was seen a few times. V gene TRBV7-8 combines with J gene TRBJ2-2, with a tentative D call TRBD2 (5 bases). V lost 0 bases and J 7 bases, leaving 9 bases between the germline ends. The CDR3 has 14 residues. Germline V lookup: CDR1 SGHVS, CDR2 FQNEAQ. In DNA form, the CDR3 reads TGTGCCAGCAGCTTAGCCGGGATAGGCGGGGAGCTGTTTTTT. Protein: CASSLAGIGGELFF.

The CDR3 nucleotides read TGCGCCAGCAGCCAAGATTGGCAGCGCCCGTATGGCTACACCTTC. It specifies CASSQDWQRPYGYTF. This rearrangement joins TRBV4-3 to TRBJ1-2, with unresolved D. The V end lost 0 bases, the J end lost 5 bases, and 13 bases lay between the germline ends. The CDR3 has 15 amino acids. Germline CDR1 LGHNA, CDR2 YSLEER.

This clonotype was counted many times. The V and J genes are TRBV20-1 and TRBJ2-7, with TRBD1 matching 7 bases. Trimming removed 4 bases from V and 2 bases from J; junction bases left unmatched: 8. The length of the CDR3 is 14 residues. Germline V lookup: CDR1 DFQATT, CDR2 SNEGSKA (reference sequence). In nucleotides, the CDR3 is TGCAGTGCTATCTACAGGGGTATGCCCTACGAGCAGTACTTC. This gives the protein CSAIYRGMPYEQYF.

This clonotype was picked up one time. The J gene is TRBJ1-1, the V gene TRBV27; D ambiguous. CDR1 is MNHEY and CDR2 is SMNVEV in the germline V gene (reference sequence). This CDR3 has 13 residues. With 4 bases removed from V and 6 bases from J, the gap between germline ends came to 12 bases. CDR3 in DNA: TGTGCCAGCAGTTCAAGCGGGATCTCTGAAGCTTTCTTT. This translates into CASSSSGISEAFF.

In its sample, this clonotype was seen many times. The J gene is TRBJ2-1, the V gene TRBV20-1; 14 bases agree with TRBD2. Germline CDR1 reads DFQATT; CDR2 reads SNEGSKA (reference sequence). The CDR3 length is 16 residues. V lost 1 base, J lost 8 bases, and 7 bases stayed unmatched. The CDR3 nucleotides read TGCAGTGCTAGAGTACTCGGGACTAGCGGGGGAGATGAGCAGTTCTTC. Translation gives CSARVLGTSGGDEQFF.

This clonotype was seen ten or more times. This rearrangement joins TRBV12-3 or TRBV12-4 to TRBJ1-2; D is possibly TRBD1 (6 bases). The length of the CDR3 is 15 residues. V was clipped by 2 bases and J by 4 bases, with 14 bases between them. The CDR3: CASSLSGTTVYGYTF. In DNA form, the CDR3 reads TGTGCCAGCAGTTTATCGGGGACAACTGTCTATGGCTACACCTTC.

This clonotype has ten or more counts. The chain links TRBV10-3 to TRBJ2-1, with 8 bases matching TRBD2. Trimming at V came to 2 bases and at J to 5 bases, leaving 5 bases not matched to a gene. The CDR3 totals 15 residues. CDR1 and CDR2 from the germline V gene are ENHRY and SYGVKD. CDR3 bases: TGTGCCATCAGTGAGGGTACTAGCGGTCACAATGAGCAGTTCTTC. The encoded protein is CAISEGTSGHNEQFF.

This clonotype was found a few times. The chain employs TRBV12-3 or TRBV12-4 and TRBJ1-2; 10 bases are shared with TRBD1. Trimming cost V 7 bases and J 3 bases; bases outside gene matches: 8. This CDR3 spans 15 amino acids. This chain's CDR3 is CASNDAGTGDYGYTF. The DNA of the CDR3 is TGTGCCAGCAACGACGCCGGGACAGGGGACTATGGCTACACCTTC.

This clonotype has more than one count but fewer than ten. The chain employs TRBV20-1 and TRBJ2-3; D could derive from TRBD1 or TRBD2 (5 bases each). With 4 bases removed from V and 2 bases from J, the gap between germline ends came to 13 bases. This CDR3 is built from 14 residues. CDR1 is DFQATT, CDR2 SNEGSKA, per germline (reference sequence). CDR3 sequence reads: CSAIIWGTTDTQYF. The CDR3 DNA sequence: TGCAGTGCTATTATCTGGGGGACCACAGATACGCAGTATTTT.

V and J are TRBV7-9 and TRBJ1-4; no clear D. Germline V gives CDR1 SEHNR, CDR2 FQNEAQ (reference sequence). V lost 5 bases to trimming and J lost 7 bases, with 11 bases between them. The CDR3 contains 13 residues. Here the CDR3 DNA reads TGTGCCAGCAGCCCAAGGGAACCTGAAAAACTGTTTTTT. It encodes CASSPREPEKLFF.

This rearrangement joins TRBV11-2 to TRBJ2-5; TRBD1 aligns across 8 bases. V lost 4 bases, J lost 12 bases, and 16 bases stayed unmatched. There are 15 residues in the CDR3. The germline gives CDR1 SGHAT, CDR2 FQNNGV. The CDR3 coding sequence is TGTGCCAGCAGCTCTAACCAAGGGACAGGCCCTCAAGAGTACTTC. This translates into CASSSNQGTGPQEYF. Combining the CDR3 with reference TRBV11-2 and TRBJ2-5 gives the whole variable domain EAGVAQSPRYKIIEKRQSVAFWCNPISGHATLYWYQQILGQGPKLLIQFQNNGVVDDSQLPKDRFSAERLKGVDSTLKIQPAKLEDSAVYLCASSSNQGTGPQEYFGPGTRLLVL.

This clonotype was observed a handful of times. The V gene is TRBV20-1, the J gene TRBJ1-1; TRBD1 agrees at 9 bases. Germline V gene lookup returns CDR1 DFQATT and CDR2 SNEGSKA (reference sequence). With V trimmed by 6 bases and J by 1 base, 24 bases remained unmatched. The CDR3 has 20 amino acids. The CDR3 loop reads CSAPSGTGIPRGRTNTEAFF. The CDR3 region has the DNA TGCAGTGCCCCCTCCGGGACAGGGATCCCGCGAGGCCGGACGAACACTGAAGCTTTCTTT.